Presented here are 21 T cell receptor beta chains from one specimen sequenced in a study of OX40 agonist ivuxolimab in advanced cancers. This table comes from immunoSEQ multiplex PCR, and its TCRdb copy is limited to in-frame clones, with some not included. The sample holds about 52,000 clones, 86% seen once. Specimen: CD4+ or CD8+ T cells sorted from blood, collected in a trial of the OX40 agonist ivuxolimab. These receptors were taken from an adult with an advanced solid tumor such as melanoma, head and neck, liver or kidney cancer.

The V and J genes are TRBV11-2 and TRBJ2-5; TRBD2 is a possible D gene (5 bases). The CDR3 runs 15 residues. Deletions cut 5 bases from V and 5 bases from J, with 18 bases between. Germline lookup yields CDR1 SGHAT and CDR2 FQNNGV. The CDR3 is CASSATVGVWETQYF. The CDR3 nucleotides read TGTGCCAGCAGCGCCACAGTCGGGGTATGGGAGACCCAGTACTTC.

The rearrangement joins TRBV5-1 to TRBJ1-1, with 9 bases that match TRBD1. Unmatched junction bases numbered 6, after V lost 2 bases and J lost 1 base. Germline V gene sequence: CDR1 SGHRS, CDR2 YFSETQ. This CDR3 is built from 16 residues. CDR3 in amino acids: CASSFGQGIGNTEAFF. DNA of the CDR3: TGCGCCAGCAGCTTTGGACAGGGGATTGGGAACACTGAAGCTTTCTTT.

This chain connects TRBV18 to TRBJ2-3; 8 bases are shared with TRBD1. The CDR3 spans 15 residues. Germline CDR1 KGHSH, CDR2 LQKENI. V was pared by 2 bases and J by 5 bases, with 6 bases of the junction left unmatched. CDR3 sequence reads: CASSPRTGQRDTQYF. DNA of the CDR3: TGTGCCAGCTCACCAAGGACAGGGCAGAGAGATACGCAGTATTTT.

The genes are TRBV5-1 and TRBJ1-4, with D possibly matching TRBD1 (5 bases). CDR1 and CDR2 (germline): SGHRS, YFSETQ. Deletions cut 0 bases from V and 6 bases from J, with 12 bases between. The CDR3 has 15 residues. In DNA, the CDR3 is TGCGCCAGCAGCTTGGAGGTGGGGGGAGATGAAAAACTGTTTTTT. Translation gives CASSLEVGGDEKLFF.

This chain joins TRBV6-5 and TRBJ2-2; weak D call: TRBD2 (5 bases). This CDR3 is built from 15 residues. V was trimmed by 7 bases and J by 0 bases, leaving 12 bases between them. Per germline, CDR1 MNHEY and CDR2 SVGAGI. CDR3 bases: TGTGCCAGCACCGACGCGGGCACGAACACCGGGGAGCTGTTTTTT. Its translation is CASTDAGTNTGELFF.

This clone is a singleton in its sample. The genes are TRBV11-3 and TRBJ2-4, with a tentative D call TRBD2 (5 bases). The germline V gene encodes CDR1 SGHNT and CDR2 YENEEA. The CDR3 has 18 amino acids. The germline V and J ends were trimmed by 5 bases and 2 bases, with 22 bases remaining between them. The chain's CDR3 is CASSPGGTTTGPKNIQYF. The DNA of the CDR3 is TGTGCCAGCAGCCCCGGAGGAACGACAACCGGACCCAAAAACATTCAGTACTTC. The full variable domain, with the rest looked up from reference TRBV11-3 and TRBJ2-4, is EAGVVQSPRYKIIEKKQPVAFWCNPISGHNTLYWYLQNLGQGPELLIRYENEEAVDDSQLPKDRFSAERLKGVDSTLKIQPAELGDSAVYLCASSPGGTTTGPKNIQYFGAGTRLSVL.

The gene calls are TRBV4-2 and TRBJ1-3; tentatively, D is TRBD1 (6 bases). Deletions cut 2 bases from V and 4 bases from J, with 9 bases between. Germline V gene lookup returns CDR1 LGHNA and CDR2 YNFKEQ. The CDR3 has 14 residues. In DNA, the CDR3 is TGTGCCAGCAGCCAATGGGGGCCAGGAAACACCATATATTTT. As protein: CASSQWGPGNTIYF.

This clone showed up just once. In nucleotides, the CDR3 is TGCGCCAGCAGCTTGGAGGGGGCAGGGTCCGCTGAAGCTTTCTTT. Residues: CASSLEGAGSAEAFF. The V and J genes are TRBV5-1 and TRBJ1-1; 7 bases match TRBD1. V shed 0 bases and J 6 bases; nucleotides not matched to a gene: 8. CDR3 length: 15 residues. From germline, CDR1 is SGHRS and CDR2 YFSETQ.

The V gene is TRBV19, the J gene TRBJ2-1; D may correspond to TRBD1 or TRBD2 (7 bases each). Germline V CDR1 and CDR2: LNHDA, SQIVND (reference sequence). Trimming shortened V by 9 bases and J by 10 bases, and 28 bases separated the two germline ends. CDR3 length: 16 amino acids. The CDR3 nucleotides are TGTGCCAGCGCCGAGTACAGGGTCCCAGGGGGGGACGAGCAGTTCTTC. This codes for CASAEYRVPGGDEQFF. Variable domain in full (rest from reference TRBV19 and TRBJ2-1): DGGITQSPKYLFRKEGQNVTLSCEQNLNHDAMYWYRQDPGQGLRLIYYSQIVNDFQKGDIAEGYSVSREKKESFPLTVTSAQKNPTAFYLCASAEYRVPGGDEQFFGPGTRLTVL.

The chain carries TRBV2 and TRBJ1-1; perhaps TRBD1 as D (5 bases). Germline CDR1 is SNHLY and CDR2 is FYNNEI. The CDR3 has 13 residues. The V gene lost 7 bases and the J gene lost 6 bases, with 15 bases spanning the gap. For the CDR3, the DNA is TGTGCCAGCATTCGGGACGGCGGATCTGAAGCTTTCTTT. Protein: CASIRDGGSEAFF.

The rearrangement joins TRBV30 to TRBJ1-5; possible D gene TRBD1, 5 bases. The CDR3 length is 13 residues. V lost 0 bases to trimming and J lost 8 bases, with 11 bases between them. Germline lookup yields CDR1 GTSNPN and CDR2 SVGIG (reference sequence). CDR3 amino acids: CAWSVGPMEPQHF. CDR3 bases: TGTGCCTGGAGTGTGGGGCCTATGGAGCCCCAGCATTTT.

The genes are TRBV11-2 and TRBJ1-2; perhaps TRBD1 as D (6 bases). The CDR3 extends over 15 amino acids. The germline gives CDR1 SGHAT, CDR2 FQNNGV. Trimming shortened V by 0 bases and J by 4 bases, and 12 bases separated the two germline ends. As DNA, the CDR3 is TGTGCCAGCAGCTTAGATAGGGGGATCGCCTATGGCTACACCTTC. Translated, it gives CASSLDRGIAYGYTF.

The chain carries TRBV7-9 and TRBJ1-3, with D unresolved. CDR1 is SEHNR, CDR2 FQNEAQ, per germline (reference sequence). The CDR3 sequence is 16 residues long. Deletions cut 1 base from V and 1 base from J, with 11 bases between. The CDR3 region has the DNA TGTGCCAGCAGCTTAGGTTTGGGTCCTTCTGGAAACACCATATATTTT. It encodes CASSLGLGPSGNTIYF.

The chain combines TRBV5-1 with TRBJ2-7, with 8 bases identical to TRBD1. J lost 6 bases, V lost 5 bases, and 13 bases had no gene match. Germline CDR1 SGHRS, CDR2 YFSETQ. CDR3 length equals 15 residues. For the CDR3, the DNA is TGCGCCAGCAGTCAGACAGGGGAGCCTGTTGCCGAGCAGTACTTC. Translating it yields CASSQTGEPVAEQYF.

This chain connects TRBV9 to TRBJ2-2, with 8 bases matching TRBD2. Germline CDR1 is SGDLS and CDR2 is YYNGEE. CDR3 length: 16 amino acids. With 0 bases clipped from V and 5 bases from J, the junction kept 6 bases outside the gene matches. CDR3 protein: CASSVDGGGYTGELFF. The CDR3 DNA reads TGTGCCAGCAGCGTAGATGGCGGGGGGTATACCGGGGAGCTGTTTTTT.

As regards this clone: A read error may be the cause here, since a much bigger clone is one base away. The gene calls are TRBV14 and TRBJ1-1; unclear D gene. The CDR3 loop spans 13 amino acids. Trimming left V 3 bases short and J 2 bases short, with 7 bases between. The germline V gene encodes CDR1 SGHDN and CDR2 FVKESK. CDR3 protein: CASSQGPNTEAFF. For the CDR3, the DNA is TGTGCCAGCAGCCAGGGCCCAAACACTGAAGCTTTCTTT.

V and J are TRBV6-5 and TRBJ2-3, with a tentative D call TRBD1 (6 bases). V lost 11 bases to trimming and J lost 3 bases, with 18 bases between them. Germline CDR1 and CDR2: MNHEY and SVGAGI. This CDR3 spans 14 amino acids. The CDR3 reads CAVQQGGVTDTQYF. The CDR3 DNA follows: TGTGCCGTCCAACAGGGTGGTGTGACAGATACGCAGTATTTT.

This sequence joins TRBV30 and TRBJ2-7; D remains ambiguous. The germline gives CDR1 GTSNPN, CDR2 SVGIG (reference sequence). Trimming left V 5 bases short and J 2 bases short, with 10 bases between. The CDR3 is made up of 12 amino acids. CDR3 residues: CAWGRIAYEQYF. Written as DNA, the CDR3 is TGTGCCTGGGGGCGAATCGCCTACGAGCAGTACTTC.

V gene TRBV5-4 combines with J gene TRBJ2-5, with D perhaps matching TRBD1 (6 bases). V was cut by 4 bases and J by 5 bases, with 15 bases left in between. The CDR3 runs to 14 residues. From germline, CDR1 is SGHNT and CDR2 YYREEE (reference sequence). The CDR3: CASSQQGTRETQYF. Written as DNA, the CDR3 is TGTGCCAGCAGCCAACAGGGAACCAGGGAGACCCAGTACTTC.

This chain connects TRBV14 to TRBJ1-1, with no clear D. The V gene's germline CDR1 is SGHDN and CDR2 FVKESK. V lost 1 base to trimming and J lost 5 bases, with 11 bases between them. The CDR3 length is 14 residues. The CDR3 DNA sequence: TGTGCCAGCAGCCAAGTGTTTGGCGGAACTGAAGCTTTCTTT. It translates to CASSQVFGGTEAFF.

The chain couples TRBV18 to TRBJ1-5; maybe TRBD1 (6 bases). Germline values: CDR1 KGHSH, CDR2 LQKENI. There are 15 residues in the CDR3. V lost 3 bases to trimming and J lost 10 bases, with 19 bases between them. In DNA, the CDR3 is TGTGCCAGCTCACCGTCGGGGGCAGAGATATCACCCCAGCATTTT. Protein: CASSPSGAEISPQHF. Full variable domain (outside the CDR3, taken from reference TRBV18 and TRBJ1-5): NAGVMQNPRHLVRRRGQEARLRCSPMKGHSHVYWYRQLPEEGLKFMVYLQKENIIDESGMPKERFSAEFPKEGPSILRIQQVVRGDSAAYFCASSPSGAEISPQHFGDGTRLSIL.